A selection of T cell receptor beta chains follows, all from one sample in a study of human T cells and chemical hapten exposure. TCRdb re-analysed the RACE reads in MiXCR, keeping a single row per CDR3 protein. The sample consists of about 78,000 distinct CDR3 sequences, 6.5% to 10% of them appearing once. The sequencing here drew on whole blood, taken in connection with sensitization to the hapten diphenylcyclopropenone (DPC). Every receptor here comes from a woman between 45 and 60 years old with alopecia areata. Some clones in this sample may be carry-over from other donors' samples. CDR3s include the opening cysteine and the closing phenylalanine or tryptophan. D genes are given only for firm matches. Clone size is stated in some rows and not others, as once, few, many or a class when expanded.

V gene: TRBV2; clone size: few; D gene: .; J gene: TRBJ2-6; CDR3 protein: CASKARGANVLTF; CDR3 DNA: TGTGCCAGCAAGGCGAGAGGGGCCAACGTCCTGACTTTC
V gene: TRBV7-9; clone size: .; D gene: TRBD1; J gene: TRBJ1-4; CDR3 protein: CASSPDRGNEKLFF; CDR3 DNA: TGTGCCAGCAGCCCGGACAGGGGTAATGAAAAACTGTTTTTT
V gene: TRBV12-3/TRBV12-4; clone size: many; D gene: .; J gene: TRBJ1-2; CDR3 protein: CASLGYYGYTF; CDR3 DNA: TGTGCCAGTTTAGGGTATTACGGCTACACCTTC
V gene: TRBV12-3/TRBV12-4; clone size: many; D gene: .; J gene: TRBJ2-3; CDR3 protein: CASSYDSTDTQYF; CDR3 DNA: TGTGCCAGCAGCTATGACAGCACAGATACGCAGTATTTT
V gene: TRBV20-1; clone size: few; D gene: .; J gene: TRBJ1-5; CDR3 protein: CSARVSRGSNQPQHF; CDR3 DNA: TGCAGTGCTAGAGTCTCTAGGGGAAGCAATCAGCCCCAGCATTTT
V gene: TRBV7-9; clone size: few; D gene: .; J gene: TRBJ2-1; CDR3 protein: CASSLPRMGGSSYNEQFF; CDR3 DNA: TGTGCCAGCAGCTTACCCCGCATGGGCGGCAGCTCCTACAATGAGCAGTTCTTC
V gene: TRBV24-1; clone size: .; D gene: .; J gene: TRBJ1-5; CDR3 protein: CATSGGQDQPQHF; CDR3 DNA: TGTGCCACCAGTGGGGGTCAGGATCAACCCCAGCATTTT
V gene: TRBV24-1; clone size: .; D gene: .; J gene: TRBJ2-3; CDR3 protein: CATSDFPLADTQYF; CDR3 DNA: TGTGCCACCAGTGATTTCCCCCTCGCAGATACGCAGTATTTT
V gene: TRBV7-2; clone size: few; D gene: .; J gene: TRBJ2-2; CDR3 protein: CASSLDPAGELFF; CDR3 DNA: TGTGCCAGCAGCTTAGATCCGGCCGGGGAGCTGTTTTTT
V gene: TRBV29-1; clone size: many; D gene: TRBD1; J gene: TRBJ2-3; CDR3 protein: CSVPGQLLTDTQYF; CDR3 DNA: TGCAGCGTTCCGGGACAGCTTCTCACAGATACGCAGTATTTT
V gene: TRBV11-2; clone size: .; D gene: TRBD1; J gene: TRBJ2-1; CDR3 protein: CASNDRGDNNEQFF; CDR3 DNA: TGTGCCAGCAACGACAGGGGCGACAACAATGAGCAGTTCTTC
V gene: TRBV3-1; clone size: .; D gene: .; J gene: TRBJ1-4; CDR3 protein: CASSQDRRASRFF; CDR3 DNA: TGTGCCAGCAGCCAAGATCGGAGGGCTTCACGTTTTTTT
V gene: TRBV21-1; clone size: .; D gene: .; J gene: TRBJ2-7; CDR3 protein: CASSGRTGGSYEQYF; CDR3 DNA: TGTGCCAGCAGCGGACGGACAGGGGGCTCCTACGAGCAGTACTTC
V gene: TRBV6-5; clone size: .; D gene: .; J gene: TRBJ2-7; CDR3 protein: CASSRGRRRSSYEQYF; CDR3 DNA: TGTGCCAGCAGTCGGGGACGACGCCGAAGCTCCTACGAGCAGTACTTC
V gene: TRBV19; clone size: .; D gene: TRBD2; J gene: TRBJ2-2; CDR3 protein: CASSPAGGGYTGELFF; CDR3 DNA: TGTGCCAGTAGTCCCGCTGGCGGGGGTTACACCGGGGAGCTGTTTTTT
V gene: TRBV6-6; clone size: many; D gene: .; J gene: TRBJ1-6; CDR3 protein: CASSRGGNSPLHF; CDR3 DNA: TGTGCCAGCAGCCGTGGGGGGAATTCACCCCTCCACTTT
V gene: TRBV5-1; clone size: few; D gene: .; J gene: TRBJ1-4; CDR3 protein: CASSFDSGATNEKLFF; CDR3 DNA: TGCGCCAGCAGCTTCGACAGCGGGGCAACTAATGAAAAACTGTTTTTT
V gene: TRBV10-3; clone size: .; D gene: TRBD1; J gene: TRBJ2-6; CDR3 protein: CAIGRQGTGANVLTF; CDR3 DNA: TGTGCCATCGGCAGACAGGGCACAGGGGCCAACGTCCTGACTTTC
V gene: TRBV27; clone size: many; D gene: TRBD2; J gene: TRBJ2-7; CDR3 protein: CASSPLQRGPYEQYF; CDR3 DNA: TGTGCCAGCAGTCCACTCCAGCGGGGGCCCTACGAGCAGTACTTC
V gene: TRBV28; clone size: .; D gene: TRBD1; J gene: TRBJ2-3; CDR3 protein: CASIDRDRGTDTQYF; CDR3 DNA: TGTGCCAGCATCGACCGGGACAGGGGCACAGATACGCAGTATTTT
V gene: TRBV28; clone size: few; D gene: TRBD1; J gene: TRBJ1-4; CDR3 protein: CASSLWGQGEEKLFF; CDR3 DNA: TGTGCCAGCAGTTTATGGGGACAGGGAGAGGAAAAACTGTTTTTT
V gene: TRBV12-3/TRBV12-4; clone size: many; D gene: TRBD1; J gene: TRBJ1-1; CDR3 protein: CASSWTGDGEAFF; CDR3 DNA: TGTGCCAGCAGCTGGACAGGGGACGGTGAAGCTTTCTTT
V gene: TRBV5-1; clone size: few; D gene: TRBD2; J gene: TRBJ2-1; CDR3 protein: CASTTGLGDEQFF; CDR3 DNA: TGCGCCAGCACCACGGGACTAGGCGATGAGCAGTTCTTC
V gene: TRBV7-2; clone size: .; D gene: .; J gene: TRBJ2-6; CDR3 protein: CASSSRTVSGANVLTF; CDR3 DNA: TGTGCCAGCAGCTCTCGGACAGTCTCTGGGGCCAACGTCCTGACTTTC
V gene: TRBV4-3; clone size: many; D gene: .; J gene: TRBJ1-5; CDR3 protein: CASSQAHRDQPQHF; CDR3 DNA: TGCGCCAGCAGCCAAGCGCACAGAGATCAGCCCCAGCATTTT
V gene: TRBV7-9; clone size: .; D gene: .; J gene: TRBJ1-6; CDR3 protein: CASSLVGSDSPLHF; CDR3 DNA: TGTGCCAGCAGCTTAGTAGGGAGTGATTCACCCCTCCACTTT
V gene: TRBV3-1; clone size: .; D gene: TRBD1; J gene: TRBJ2-4; CDR3 protein: CASGTGDWDIQYF; CDR3 DNA: TGTGCCTCCGGGACAGGGGATTGGGACATTCAGTACTTC
V gene: TRBV10-2; clone size: few; D gene: .; J gene: TRBJ2-7; CDR3 protein: CASSGVGGRGFEQYF; CDR3 DNA: TGCGCCAGCAGTGGGGTCGGTGGCAGGGGTTTCGAGCAGTACTTC
V gene: TRBV2; clone size: .; D gene: .; J gene: TRBJ2-5; CDR3 protein: CASRLEVGAQETQYF; CDR3 DNA: TGTGCCAGCAGGCTCGAAGTGGGGGCACAAGAGACCCAGTACTTC
V gene: TRBV27; clone size: many; D gene: TRBD1; J gene: TRBJ1-5; CDR3 protein: CASKDRDQPQHF; CDR3 DNA: TGTGCCAGCAAGGACAGGGATCAGCCCCAGCATTTT
V gene: TRBV12-3/TRBV12-4; clone size: few; D gene: .; J gene: TRBJ1-1; CDR3 protein: CASSKQGGSLNTEAFF; CDR3 DNA: TGTGCCAGCAGCAAACAAGGGGGGTCTTTGAACACTGAAGCTTTCTTT
V gene: TRBV7-2; clone size: many; D gene: TRBD2; J gene: TRBJ2-7; CDR3 protein: CASSLGGSGRAGEQYF; CDR3 DNA: TGTGCCAGCAGCTTAGGAGGGAGCGGGAGGGCCGGCGAGCAGTACTTC
V gene: TRBV6-5; clone size: few; D gene: TRBD1; J gene: TRBJ1-6; CDR3 protein: CASKGGFSSYNSPLHF; CDR3 DNA: TGTGCCAGCAAAGGGGGCTTCAGCTCCTATAATTCACCCCTCCACTTT
V gene: TRBV7-2; clone size: few; D gene: .; J gene: TRBJ1-1; CDR3 protein: CASSTRGREAFF; CDR3 DNA: TGTGCCAGCAGCACAAGGGGCAGGGAAGCTTTCTTT
V gene: TRBV7-8; clone size: .; D gene: .; J gene: TRBJ2-1; CDR3 protein: CASSSRGGSYNEQFF; CDR3 DNA: TGTGCCAGCAGCTCCAGGGGGGGCTCCTACAATGAGCAGTTCTTC
V gene: TRBV7-8; clone size: .; D gene: TRBD2; J gene: TRBJ2-3; CDR3 protein: CASSPTQGLAGMMTQYF; CDR3 DNA: TGTGCCAGCAGCCCTACTCAGGGACTAGCGGGGATGATGACGCAGTATTTT
V gene: TRBV12-5; clone size: .; D gene: TRBD1; J gene: TRBJ2-3; CDR3 protein: CASGLGQGADTQYF; CDR3 DNA: TGTGCTAGTGGTCTTGGACAGGGAGCCGATACGCAGTATTTT
V gene: TRBV3-1; clone size: many; D gene: TRBD2; J gene: TRBJ2-2; CDR3 protein: CASSQITSAGELFF; CDR3 DNA: TGTGCCAGCAGCCAGATTACTAGCGCCGGGGAGCTGTTTTTT
V gene: TRBV7-9; clone size: few; D gene: TRBD1; J gene: TRBJ2-1; CDR3 protein: CASSAQGASYNEQFF; CDR3 DNA: TGTGCCAGCAGCGCACAGGGGGCGTCCTACAATGAGCAGTTCTTC
V gene: TRBV20-1; clone size: few; D gene: TRBD1; J gene: TRBJ1-5; CDR3 protein: CSARAADRDQPQHF; CDR3 DNA: TGCAGTGCTAGAGCCGCCGACAGGGATCAGCCCCAGCATTTT
V gene: TRBV6-1; clone size: few; D gene: .; J gene: TRBJ2-1; CDR3 protein: CALVLRLSSYNEQFF; CDR3 DNA: TGTGCCCTGGTCCTCCGGTTGAGCTCCTACAATGAGCAGTTCTTC
V gene: TRBV30; clone size: .; D gene: .; J gene: TRBJ2-2; CDR3 protein: CAWSAGQGPLAGRTGELFF; CDR3 DNA: TGTGCCTGGAGTGCGGGACAGGGCCCACTAGCGGGACGCACCGGGGAGCTGTTTTTT
V gene: TRBV27; clone size: .; D gene: .; J gene: TRBJ2-1; CDR3 protein: CASSWAARAEQFF; CDR3 DNA: TGTGCCAGCAGTTGGGCGGCCCGGGCTGAGCAGTTCTTC
V gene: TRBV24-1; clone size: few; D gene: .; J gene: TRBJ2-1; CDR3 protein: CATSMRWGEQFF; CDR3 DNA: TGTGCCACCAGTATGAGGTGGGGTGAGCAGTTCTTC